This TCR beta chain was recorded in a study of T-cell memory formation after mild COVID-19. Study outcomes and limitations: Whereas later expanders leaned CD4+, clones contracting day 15 to 85 showed a balanced CD4/CD8 makeup.

The V end was cut by 2 bases, the J end by 5 bases, with 9 bases between. CDR3 length: 12 amino acids. Germline CDR1 reads DFQATT; CDR2 reads SNEGSKA (reference sequence). UMIs and sample barcodes were carried by the TCR alpha and TCR beta cDNA libraries that 5'RACE produced using constant-segment primers. TCRdb re-analysed the 5' RACE reads in MiXCR, keeping a single row per CDR3 protein. The sample records 150,000 to 200,000 distinct CDR3 sequences, approximately 16% being singletons. This clonotype came up a few times. What it binds is not known. Sequencing was performed on PBMCs or a T cell subset sorted from them (not recorded which). V gene TRBV20-1 combines with J gene TRBJ2-5, with D uncertain. The clonotype was recovered from an adult woman who had mild COVID-19 (a few samples of this study predate the infection). Cell type and time point are not known. The CDR3 coding sequence is TGCAGTGCTAGATACCTCCGGGAGACCCAGTACTTC. Encoded protein: CSARYLRETQYF.